The 27 T cell receptor beta chains below were found in one sample sequenced in a study of T cell repertoires in cytomegalovirus infection. TCRdb called the reads again in MiXCR, with one record for every CDR3 protein. The sample lists 450,000 to 650,000 distinct CDR3 sequences, around 27% occurring once. Sequencing input: PBMCs. Receptor source: a human donor in good health (CMV status not recorded). Some clones in this sample may be carry-over from other donors' samples.

This chain links TRBV6-4 with TRBJ1-2, with D unclear. Germline CDR1 and CDR2: MRHNA and SNTAGT. V lost 1 base and J 4 bases, leaving 22 bases between the germline ends. The CDR3 runs to 18 residues. CDR3 DNA sequence: TGTGCCAGCAGTGACTGGGCCCGCGGCGGTCAGCTCCCCTATGGCTACACCTTC. Encoded protein: CASSDWARGGQLPYGYTF.

In this sample, this clonotype turned up a few times. The chain couples TRBV7-9 to TRBJ1-1; D is perhaps TRBD1 (5 bases). This CDR3 contains 13 residues. Germline V gene lookup returns CDR1 SEHNR and CDR2 FQNEAQ (reference sequence). V lost 5 bases, J lost 1 base, and 8 bases lay in between. CDR3 in amino acids: CASSAGANTEAFF. The CDR3 DNA reads TGTGCCAGCAGCGCCGGGGCGAACACTGAAGCTTTCTTT. Using reference TRBV7-9 and TRBJ1-1 for the parts outside the CDR3, the full variable domain is DTGVSQNPRHKITKRGQNVTFRCDPISEHNRLYWYRQTLGQGPEFLTYFQNEAQLEKSRLLSDRFSAERPKGSFSTLEIQRTEQGDSAMYLCASSAGANTEAFFGQGTRLTVV.

This clonotype was seen repeatedly, ten times or more. This chain joins TRBV7-6 and TRBJ2-3; TRBD2 matches 7 bases. The J segment lost 2 bases and the V segment lost 5 bases, leaving 16 bases of the junction unmatched. CDR1 is SGHVS and CDR2 is FNYEAQ in the germline V gene. There are 18 residues in the CDR3. The CDR3 DNA reads TGTGCCAGCAGCCTAGGGGCTAGCGGAGGACCAACCACAGATACGCAGTATTTT. This codes for CASSLGASGGPTTDTQYF.

J is TRBJ1-2 and V is TRBV7-6; D remains unclear. V was pared by 0 bases and J by 4 bases, with 6 bases between. CDR3 length: 13 residues. CDR1 is SGHVS, CDR2 FNYEAQ, per germline. The CDR3 spells CASSLAAAYGYTF. CDR3 DNA sequence: TGTGCCAGCAGCTTAGCGGCAGCCTATGGCTACACCTTC.

The chain links TRBV11-2 to TRBJ2-7, with no clear D. In germline, CDR1 is SGHAT, CDR2 FQNNGV. V was trimmed by 1 base and J by 7 bases, leaving 11 bases between them. This CDR3 is built from 13 residues. The CDR3 region is CASSLVPLHEQYV. The CDR3 DNA follows: TGTGCCAGCAGCTTAGTCCCTCTCCATGAGCAGTACGTC.

The V gene is TRBV15, the J gene TRBJ1-3; no reliable D call. Germline-derived CDR1 and CDR2 are LNHNV and YYDKDF (reference sequence). V was pared by 5 bases and J by 2 bases, with 10 bases between. The CDR3 is made up of 14 amino acids. This chain's CDR3 is CATSAHGTGNTIYF. The CDR3 coding sequence is TGTGCCACCAGCGCCCATGGAACTGGAAACACCATATATTTT.

V usage is TRBV30 and J usage is TRBJ2-1, with a weak D call TRBD2 (6 bases). Germline loops: CDR1 GTSNPN, CDR2 SVGIG (reference sequence). The V end lost 4 bases, the J end lost 10 bases, and 14 bases lay between the germline ends. The CDR3 runs 12 residues. CDR3 sequence reads: CAWNPASDEQFF. The CDR3 nucleotides read TGTGCCTGGAACCCAGCTAGCGACGAGCAGTTCTTC.

This clonotype came up a few times. The rearrangement uses TRBV6-1 and TRBJ2-1, with D unresolved. Between the trimmed V and J ends, which lost 6 bases and 4 bases, there was a span of 16 bases. In germline, CDR1 is MNHNS, CDR2 SASEGT. The CDR3 runs to 15 residues. CDR3 coding DNA: TGTGCCAGCAGCCCCGCGAGGAGTGGATACAATGAGCAGTTCTTC. Amino acid sequence: CASSPARSGYNEQFF.

The CDR3 DNA sequence: TGTGCCAGCAGTTCAGGGCAGCGGGCCCGAAACACCGGGGAGCTGTTTTTT. This codes for CASSSGQRARNTGELFF. This rearrangement joins TRBV6-5 to TRBJ2-2; possibly TRBD2 for D (6 bases). The CDR3 length is 17 residues. V lost 4 bases and J 2 bases, leaving 17 bases between the germline ends. Germline assignment: CDR1 MNHEY and CDR2 SVGAGI.

The chain employs TRBV20-1 and TRBJ2-3, with a possible D match to TRBD1 (6 bases). The CDR3 is 12 amino acids. Trimming removed 3 bases from V and 4 bases from J, with 8 bases in between. Germline CDR1 DFQATT, CDR2 SNEGSKA (reference sequence). CDR3 nucleotide sequence: TGCAGTGCTAGCAGGGGCCCAGATACGCAGTATTTT. This sequence encodes CSASRGPDTQYF.

V and J are TRBV19 and TRBJ1-3, with a possible D match to TRBD1 (6 bases). Germline values: CDR1 LNHDA, CDR2 SQIVND (reference sequence). The CDR3 length is 14 residues. Trimming removed 10 bases at V and 1 base at J, with 14 bases between. CDR3 protein: CATIRTASGNTIYF. The CDR3 nucleotides are TGTGCCACCATCCGGACAGCATCTGGAAACACCATATATTTT.

This clonotype was detected a few times. This rearrangement joins TRBV4-1 to TRBJ1-4; no clear D. The germline V gene has CDR1 MGHRA and CDR2 YSYEKL. Trimming shortened V by 0 bases and J by 8 bases, and 16 bases separated the two germline ends. The CDR3 is made up of 16 amino acids. Here the CDR3 DNA reads TGCGCCAGCAGCCAAGATCCCAACAGCGCCCAAGAAAAACTGTTTTTT. Translated: CASSQDPNSAQEKLFF.

Only a few counts were recorded for this clonotype. This sequence joins TRBV27 and TRBJ2-5, with TRBD1 matching 7 bases. The junction had 13 bases not matched to a gene; V was cut back by 5 bases and J by 1 base. CDR1 is MNHEY, CDR2 SMNVEV, per germline (reference sequence). The CDR3 runs to 17 residues. CDR3 in amino acids: CASSPSSFWDSQETQYF. CDR3 nucleotide sequence: TGTGCCAGCAGTCCGTCATCCTTTTGGGACAGCCAAGAGACCCAGTACTTC.

This clonotype showed up many times. This chain connects TRBV7-8 to TRBJ2-7; D gene ambiguous. CDR3 size: 12 residues. The germline V gene encodes CDR1 SGHVS and CDR2 FQNEAQ. Trimming removed 5 bases at V and 8 bases at J, with 13 bases between. CDR3 region: CASSGYLDQQYF. The CDR3 DNA sequence: TGTGCCAGCAGCGGCTACCTGGACCAGCAGTACTTC.

The sample holds a few counts of this clonotype. The chain couples TRBV12-3 or TRBV12-4 to TRBJ1-2, with unresolved D. Deletions cut 0 bases from V and 7 bases from J, with 12 bases between. The CDR3 contains 14 residues. The chain's CDR3 is CASSLAPGGVGYTF. The CDR3 DNA is TGTGCCAGCAGTTTAGCGCCCGGCGGGGTTGGCTACACCTTC.

This clonotype has only a few counts. This chain uses TRBV5-4 with TRBJ2-7; 12 bases fit TRBD2. V dropped 0 bases and J dropped 6; count of bases not matched to a gene: 1. The CDR3 extends over 14 amino acids. Germline V gives CDR1 SGHNT, CDR2 YYREEE (reference sequence). CDR3 bases: TGTGCCAGCAGCTTGGGGGGACTAGCGGGCGAGCAGTACTTC. Translating gives CASSLGGLAGEQYF. The variable domain in full, completed from reference TRBV5-4 and TRBJ2-7, reads ETGVTQSPTHLIKTRGQQVTLRCSSQSGHNTVSWYQQALGQGPQFIFQYYREEENGRGNFPPRFSGLQFPNYSSELNVNALELDDSALYLCASSLGGLAGEQYFGPGTRLTVT.

This clonotype was picked up many times. The chain recombines TRBV5-5 with TRBJ1-5, with TRBD1 identical over 7 bases. The junction had 3 bases not matched to a gene; V was cut back by 2 bases and J by 1 base. This CDR3 contains 15 residues. Germline CDR1 is SGHKS and CDR2 is YYEKEE (reference sequence). CDR3 sequence (DNA): TGTGCCAGCAGCTTTTCACAGGGGAGCAATCAGCCCCAGCATTTT. This sequence encodes CASSFSQGSNQPQHF.

This clonotype has only a few counts. The genes are TRBV27 and TRBJ1-1; D is undetermined. CDR1 MNHEY and CDR2 SMNVEV come from the germline V gene (reference sequence). Trimming left V 6 bases short and J 1 base short, with 9 bases between. The CDR3 totals 13 residues. DNA for the CDR3: TGTGCCAGCAGAAAACGGGGGAACACTGAAGCTTTCTTT. Its protein is CASRKRGNTEAFF.

The rearrangement joins TRBV20-1 to TRBJ1-2; D call uncertain. The germline V gene has CDR1 DFQATT and CDR2 SNEGSKA (reference sequence). Trimming removed 3 bases from V and 2 bases from J, with 10 bases in between. The CDR3 extends over 13 amino acids. The CDR3 spells CSASLHSNYGYTF. DNA of the CDR3: TGCAGTGCTAGTTTGCACAGCAACTATGGCTACACCTTC.

This clonotype was counted ten times or more. The chain links TRBV7-6 to TRBJ2-7; D not resolved. The CDR3 has 14 residues. The ends were cut back, 1 base at V and 0 bases at J, with 7 bases in the middle. Germline CDR1 and CDR2: SGHVS and FNYEAQ. CDR3 in amino acids: CASSLGAGSYEQYV. The DNA for the CDR3 is TGTGCCAGCAGCTTAGGGGCAGGCTCCTACGAGCAGTACGTC.

This clonotype has ten or more counts. This rearrangement joins TRBV7-8 to TRBJ2-2; TRBD1 matches 8 bases. Looked up from germline, CDR1 is SGHVS and CDR2 is FQNEAQ. This CDR3 has 15 residues. After removal of 3 bases from V and 4 bases from J, the junction contained 4 bases not matched to a gene. For the CDR3, the DNA is TGTGCCAGCAGCTTGACAGGGGTCGGCACCGGGGAGCTGTTTTTT. Translating gives CASSLTGVGTGELFF. Looking up the rest from reference TRBV7-8 and TRBJ2-2 gives the full variable domain: GAGVSQSPRYKVAKRGQDVALRCDPISGHVSLFWYQQALGQGPEFLTYFQNEAQLDKSGLPSDRFFAERPEGSVSTLKIQRTQQEDSAVYLCASSLTGVGTGELFFGEGSRLTVL.

Written as DNA, the CDR3 is TGTGCCACCAGTGATTTAGGTAGGAACGGCTACGAGCAGTACTTC. This encodes CATSDLGRNGYEQYF. The gene calls are TRBV24-1 and TRBJ2-7; D remains unclear. The CDR3 length is 15 residues. Germline V lookup: CDR1 KGHDR, CDR2 SFDVKD. Trimming took off 1 base at V and 3 bases at J, with 12 bases between the two ends.

Only a few counts were recorded for this clonotype. The rearrangement links TRBV6-2 or TRBV6-3 to TRBJ1-1; D possibly corresponds to TRBD1 (5 bases). CDR3 length equals 13 residues. Germline lookup yields CDR1 MNHEY and CDR2 SVGEGT. Trimming took off 5 bases at V and 7 bases at J, with 14 bases between the two ends. CDR3 DNA: TGTGCCAGCAGTCGATCAATGAGGGGTGAAGCTTTCTTT. Its protein product is CASSRSMRGEAFF.

The V call is TRBV29-1, the J call TRBJ2-7; TRBD2 matches at 8 bases. Germline values: CDR1 SQVTM, CDR2 ANQGSEA. V gave up 4 bases and J gave up 6 bases; unmatched junction bases: 26. The CDR3 has 19 residues. The CDR3 here is CSVGPLPGPRSGKSLEQYF. The CDR3 nucleotides read TGCAGCGTTGGCCCACTTCCCGGACCCCGTAGCGGGAAATCCCTCGAGCAGTACTTC.

This sequence joins TRBV30 and TRBJ1-6, with TRBD1 matching 7 bases. Losses at the gene ends were 4 bases for V and 6 bases for J; bases not matched to a gene: 6. The CDR3 length is 14 residues. Per the germline V gene, CDR1 is GTSNPN and CDR2 is SVGIG (reference sequence). Here the CDR3 reads CAWNLGTANSPLHF. The CDR3 DNA sequence: TGTGCCTGGAACCTCGGGACAGCTAATTCACCCCTCCACTTT.

The V call is TRBV12-3 or TRBV12-4, the J call TRBJ2-1; 11 bases map to TRBD2. The junction had 5 bases not matched to a gene; V was cut back by 6 bases and J by 16 bases. This CDR3 has 11 residues. The CDR3 coding sequence is TGTGCCAGCAGCCTTAGCGGGAGGGCCTTCTTC. Amino acids: CASSLSGRAFF.

Only a few counts were recorded for this clonotype. V and J are TRBV30 and TRBJ2-3; D not certain. CDR3 length: 13 amino acids. V shed 3 bases and J shed 3 bases, with 10 bases lying between them. CDR1 GTSNPN and CDR2 SVGIG come from the germline V gene (reference sequence). For the CDR3, the DNA is TGTGCCTGGAGCTCAGGCTGGACAGATACGCAGTATTTT. Amino acids: CAWSSGWTDTQYF. Full variable domain (missing parts from reference TRBV30 and TRBJ2-3): SQTIHQWPATLVQPVGSPLSLECTVEGTSNPNLYWYRQAAGRGLQLLFYSVGIGQISSEVPQNLSASRPQDRQFILSSKKLLLSDSGFYLCAWSSGWTDTQYFGPGTRLTVL.